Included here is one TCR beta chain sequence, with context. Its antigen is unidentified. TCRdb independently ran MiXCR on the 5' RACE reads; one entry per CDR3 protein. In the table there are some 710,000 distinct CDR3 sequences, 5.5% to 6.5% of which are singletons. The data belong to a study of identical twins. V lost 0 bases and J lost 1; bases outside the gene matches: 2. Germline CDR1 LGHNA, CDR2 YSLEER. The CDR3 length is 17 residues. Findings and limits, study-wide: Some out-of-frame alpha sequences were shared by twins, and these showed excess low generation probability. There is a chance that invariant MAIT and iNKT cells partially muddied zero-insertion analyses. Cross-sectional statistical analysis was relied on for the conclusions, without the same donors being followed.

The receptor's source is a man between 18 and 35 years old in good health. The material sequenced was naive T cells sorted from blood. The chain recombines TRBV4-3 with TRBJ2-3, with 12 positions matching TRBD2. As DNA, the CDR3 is TGCGCCAGCAGCCAAGAACGGACTAGCGGGGGCACAGATACGCAGTATTTT. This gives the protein CASSQERTSGGTDTQYF.